This TCR beta chain was recorded in a study of immune cell composition in non-small cell lung cancer listed by TCRdb under 2017. In the study overall: To assign histologic subtype, which was mostly lung adenocarcinoma or squamous cell carcinoma, H&E was combined with p63, CK5, Napsin A and TTF-1 immunohistochemistry. TCR-beta sequencing (Adaptive Biotechnologies) was performed on a few dozen paired NSCLC tumour and non-adjacent lung specimens plus 26 tumour-only specimens. A few tumour specimens with TCR-beta data were rare histological subtypes and were excluded from the subtype comparisons. For supplementary cohort #1, made up of nine to ten lung adenocarcinoma cases, paired tumour/lung TCR-beta sequencing was done and TIL populations were generated so that tumour reactivity could be assessed. What the research found in general, with its limitations: Smoking pack-years did not significantly correlate with tumour TCR-beta clonality. Across around 10 adenocarcinoma cases, TIL tumour reactivity correlated strongly with maximal tumour-associated clone frequency but not with overall clonality. The reactivity cohort included only 9 to 10 cases, and whether tumour-reactive clones share sequences with the dominant in vivo tumour-associated clones was not shown. Nearly half of NSCLC cases had tumour-associated clones >0.5%, with around 74% of squamous carcinomas showing such clones compared with under 35% of adenocarcinomas.

A two-step multiplex PCR was used to amplify TCR-beta CDR3 regions from genomic DNA, and Illumina-compatible adaptors were added in the second step. TCR-beta immunosequencing was carried out on an Illumina platform through the commercial immunoSEQ service. The authors' pipeline ran thus. Repertoires were summarised as Top 10 Clones, the percentage of T-cell templates from the ten most frequent sequences, and productive clonality. Values of productive clonality ranged from 0 to 1, with a monoclonal population indicated by a value of 1. Sequences comprising at least 0.1% of tumour T-cell templates but absent from matched non-adjacent lung were defined as tumour-associated clones and were identified via log10 scatter plots. Student's t-tests were used for two-group comparisons, ANOVA was used for stages, and linear regression was used for relationships, with analyses conducted in GraphPad Prism7 and R. What TCRdb holds here is the immuneACCESS table cut down to in-frame rearrangements. Part of the clones is not present; checked against another copy, under half of the missing clones reflect an unresolved V gene, and the others are unexplained. That table gives V, J and clone size, and the DNA gave D and trimming. The sample data list about 8,700 clones, and roughly two thirds of these were observed just once. The ten largest clones take up approximately 22% of the sample.

Taking its sample share into account, this clone is medium-sized (0.01 to 0.1%). Its antigen specificity is not known. No clone much larger than this one lies a single base away; base qualities are absent. Normal lung samples were non-adjacent lung tissue taken as far from the tumour as possible, at least 3 cm away, from the same patient. Genomic DNA was extracted with the QIAamp DNA kit from frozen aliquots of unsorted single-cell suspensions. Tissues arrived within 2 hours after resection and were immediately processed into single-cell suspensions. Tissue was mechanically dissociated and enzymatically digested with DNase I, collagenase I and hyaluronidase for 25 to 35 minutes at 37 °C, then filtered and RBC-lysed. The CDR3, from cysteine to phenylalanine, totals 12 residues. Of all the DNA, just the CDR3 is kept, 36 bases in frame from base 1. Looking up the germline V gene yields CDR1 SGHRS and CDR2 YFSETQ. V was cut back by 6 bases and J by 8 bases, leaving a gap of 12 bases between them.

This clonotype was obtained from a human donor with non-small cell lung cancer. Recombination connected TRBV5-1 to TRBJ2-1; there is no confident call for the D gene. The sample was non-adjacent lung tissue. The CDR3 protein: CASNAYDYEQFF. The DNA sequence is TGCGCCAGCAACGCATATGACTATGAGCAGTTCTTC.